The 4 T cell receptor beta chains presented below share a single source sample, sequenced in a study of CD8+ T cells in alopecia areata. RNA extraction was followed by reverse transcription into cDNA, which acted as the sequencing template. Produced via immunoSEQ multiplex PCR; TCRdb's table is partial and in-frame only. Among about 200,000 clones listed, roughly three fifths were seen once. Sequenced sample: CD8+ T cells sorted from blood. These receptor sequences come from a human donor in good health.

The genes are TRBV29-1 and TRBJ1-1; no firm D call. The CDR3 has 11 amino acids. In germline, CDR1 is SQVTM, CDR2 ANQGSEA. Trimming removed 3 bases from V and 4 bases from J, with 6 bases in between. Written as DNA, the CDR3 is TGCAGCGTTGATTGGGGCACTGAAGCTTTCTTT. Translated, it gives CSVDWGTEAFF. Full variable domain (missing parts from reference TRBV29-1 and TRBJ1-1): SAVISQKPSRDICQRGTSLTIQCQVDSQVTMMFWYRQQPGQSLTLIATANQGSEATYESGFVIDKFPISRPNLTFSTLTVSNMSPEDSSIYLCSVDWGTEAFFGQGTRLTVV.

This clone showed up just once. The chain combines TRBV5-6 with TRBJ1-5, with TRBD1 as a possible D gene (6 bases). Trimming shortened V by 1 base and J by 9 bases, and 8 bases separated the two germline ends. The CDR3 spans 12 residues. Germline V gene lookup returns CDR1 SGHDT and CDR2 YYEEEE. CDR3 residues: CASSLWGAPQHF. In DNA, the CDR3 is TGTGCCAGCAGCTTGTGGGGGGCGCCCCAGCATTTT. The full variable domain, with the rest looked up from reference TRBV5-6 and TRBJ1-5, is DAGVTQSPTHLIKTRGQQVTLRCSPKSGHDTVSWYQQALGQGPQFIFQYYEEEERQRGNFPDRFSGHQFPNYSSELNVNALLLGDSALYLCASSLWGAPQHFGDGTRLSIL.

This clone was counted between two and nine times. This rearrangement joins TRBV27 to TRBJ1-2, with 8 bases matching TRBD1. Trimming at V came to 5 bases and at J to 10 bases, leaving 6 bases not matched to a gene. The CDR3 extends over 12 amino acids. Germline CDR1 reads MNHEY; CDR2 reads SMNVEV (reference sequence). This CDR3 is CASSLTGDVYTF. The CDR3 DNA is TGTGCCAGCAGTCTGACAGGGGATGTCTACACCTTC.

This clone was detected a few times. J is TRBJ2-7 and V is TRBV27; 7 nucleotides align to TRBD1. Germline values: CDR1 MNHEY, CDR2 SMNVEV (reference sequence). The CDR3 extends over 14 amino acids. Unmatched junction bases numbered 4, after V lost 3 bases and J lost 2 bases. The CDR3 nucleotides are TGTGCCAGCAGTTTCAGTCAGGGGGCCTACGAGCAGTACTTC. Translating it yields CASSFSQGAYEQYF.